The present entry profiles one TCR beta chain with its context. The data belong to a study of blood T cell repertoires in COVID-19. Across the whole study: Sources were T cells, B-cell-depleted T cells, or PBMCs; the material itself was cDNA or gDNA.

There are 13 residues in the CDR3. CDR1 is MRHNA and CDR2 is SNTAGT in the germline V gene. Trimming at V came to 5 bases and at J to 6 bases, leaving 5 bases not matched to a gene. Using immunoSEQ multiplex PCR, the repertoire was profiled, and TCRdb retains in-frame clones only, with some absent. The sample lists 150,000 to 200,000 clones; roughly 88% were seen once. Sequenced sample: PBMCs or T cells enriched from blood (not recorded which). This TCR came from a woman in her thirties who had recovered from COVID-19. The V gene is TRBV6-4, the J gene TRBJ1-2; TRBD1 agrees at 8 bases. The CDR3 protein is CASSRTGQDGYTF. Written as DNA, the CDR3 is TGTGCCAGCAGTCGGACAGGGCAGGATGGCTACACCTTC.